This is a list of T cell receptor beta chains from one sample in a study of cytomegalovirus exposure and HLA in healthy donors. The assay was immunoSEQ multiplex PCR, and TCRdb's table has in-frame clones only and misses some. Of more than 85,000 clones in the sample, roughly 63% were seen once. Specimen: PBMCs. Receptors were obtained from a woman aged 70-85 years in good health and CMV-seropositive. Each CDR3 is given with its conserved first and last residue. D genes are given only for firm matches. Rows give clone size only sometimes, using once, few, many, or a class for an expanded clone.

CDR3 protein,CDR3 DNA,D gene,clone size,V gene,J gene
CASSLMGIGRGQRRDEQYF,TGCGCCAGCAGCTTGATGGGTATTGGTAGGGGACAGCGAAGAGACGAGCAGTACTTC,TRBD1,once,TRBV5-1,TRBJ2-7
CASSPPGLAYNEQFF,TGTGCCAGCAGCCCCCCCGGACTAGCCTACAATGAGCAGTTCTTC,TRBD2,-,TRBV4-2,TRBJ2-1
CASSQEGPGSRTEAFF,TGCGCCAGCAGCCAAGAAGGCCCGGGGAGTAGAACTGAAGCTTTCTTT,-,-,TRBV4-1,TRBJ1-1
CASSYFSRGSTDTQYF,TGTGCCAGCAGTTACTTCTCGCGGGGGTCCACAGATACGCAGTATTTT,TRBD2,-,TRBV6-5,TRBJ2-3
CASSQYRDIGNTIYF,TGTGCCAGCAGCCAATACCGGGACATTGGAAACACCATATATTTT,-,-,TRBV7-6,TRBJ1-3
CASSAGTRATEAFF,TGTGCCAGCAGCGCCGGGACACGGGCCACTGAAGCTTTCTTT,-,few,TRBV9,TRBJ1-1
CASSPEVNRHNEQFF,TGTGCCAGCAGCCCGGAGGTCAACCGACACAATGAGCAGTTCTTC,-,-,TRBV7-2,TRBJ2-1
CASSSLGGTGTEAFF,TGTGCCAGCAGCTCCTTAGGGGGTACAGGGACTGAAGCTTTCTTT,-,-,TRBV6-5,TRBJ1-1
CASRKTGGNTGELFF,TGCGCCAGCCGAAAAACAGGGGGCAACACCGGGGAGCTGTTTTTT,TRBD1,-,TRBV10-2,TRBJ2-2
CASSFVGQANTEAFF,TGCGCCAGCAGCTTTGTCGGACAGGCGAACACTGAAGCTTTCTTT,TRBD1,-,TRBV5-1,TRBJ1-1
CASSSQGAFTTEAFF,TGTGCCAGCAGCTCCCAGGGGGCTTTTACTACTGAAGCTTTCTTT,TRBD1,-,TRBV7-8,TRBJ1-1
CASSLGGRRGAPPFF,TGTGCCAGCAGCTTAGGGGGGCGGCGGGGGGCCCCCCCGTTCTTC,TRBD2,-,TRBV11-2,TRBJ2-1
CAWSRGPSRANEKLFF,TGTGCCTGGAGCAGGGGCCCTTCACGAGCTAATGAAAAACTGTTTTTT,-,-,TRBV30,TRBJ1-4
CASSSTGPNTGELFF,TGTGCCAGCAGCTCGACAGGGCCCAACACCGGGGAGCTGTTTTTT,TRBD1,-,TRBV7-6,TRBJ2-2
CASSYGQINTEAFF,TGTGCCAGCAGTTACGGGCAGATTAACACTGAAGCTTTCTTT,-,-,TRBV6-5,TRBJ1-1
CASSLQGLANTEAFF,TGTGCCAGCAGCTTACAGGGGTTAGCGAACACTGAAGCTTTCTTT,-,-,TRBV7-2,TRBJ1-1
CASSFRQGNTEAFF,TGTGCCAGCAGTTTTCGTCAGGGGAACACTGAAGCTTTCTTT,-,-,TRBV6-5,TRBJ1-1
CAWSPKREPSNQPQHF,TGTGCCTGGAGCCCCAAGAGGGAGCCTAGCAATCAGCCCCAGCATTTT,-,-,TRBV30,TRBJ1-5
CASSQGRDPTDTQYF,TGTGCCAGCAGCCAAGGGCGGGACCCCACAGATACGCAGTATTTT,-,-,TRBV14,TRBJ2-3
CASSQDPPVITEAFF,TGTGCCAGCAGCCAAGATCCCCCGGTTATCACTGAAGCTTTCTTT,-,few,TRBV14,TRBJ1-1
CASRTTGVAEAFF,TGTGCCAGCAGAACTACAGGGGTCGCTGAAGCTTTCTTT,TRBD1,-,TRBV6-5,TRBJ1-1
CATSRGSGTDTQYF,TGTGCCACCAGCAGAGGGAGCGGGACAGATACGCAGTATTTT,-,few,TRBV15,TRBJ2-3
CAWSGAGGGNTIYF,TGTGCCTGGAGTGGGGCAGGAGGAGGAAACACCATATATTTT,-,-,TRBV30,TRBJ1-3
CASSQGRGEKLFF,TGTGCCAGCAGCCAAGGACGGGGTGAAAAACTGTTTTTT,-,-,TRBV14,TRBJ1-4
CSATAEGTSGEDTQYF,TGCAGCGCTACTGCTGAGGGGACTAGCGGGGAGGATACGCAGTATTTT,TRBD2,few,TRBV29-1,TRBJ2-3
CASSFGEINEKLFF,TGCGCCAGCAGCTTTGGGGAGATTAATGAAAAACTGTTTTTT,-,-,TRBV5-1,TRBJ1-4
CASSRDRSDQPQHF,TGTGCCAGCAGCCGGGACAGGTCGGATCAGCCCCAGCATTTT,TRBD1,-,TRBV2,TRBJ1-5
CASSQDRGRAAFF,TGCGCCAGCAGCCAGGACAGGGGGCGGGCAGCTTTCTTT,TRBD1,few,TRBV4-3,TRBJ1-1
CASSPIYTGYGYTF,TGTGCCAGCAGCCCGATTTATACAGGGTATGGCTACACCTTC,-,-,TRBV5-6,TRBJ1-2
CASSEGLAGAGEQFF,TGCGCCAGCAGTGAGGGACTAGCGGGGGCTGGTGAGCAGTTCTTC,TRBD2,few,TRBV10-2,TRBJ2-1
CASSEDGTGDYYSYEQYF,TGTGCCAGCAGTGAAGACGGGACAGGAGATTATTACTCCTACGAGCAGTACTTC,TRBD1,-,TRBV6-1,TRBJ2-7
CAWSISRQGANEKLFF,TGTGCCTGGAGTATTTCCAGACAGGGAGCTAATGAAAAACTGTTTTTT,TRBD1,-,TRBV30,TRBJ1-4
CASSAQGTEAFF,TGCGCCAGCAGCGCACAGGGCACTGAAGCTTTCTTT,-,-,TRBV5-1,TRBJ1-1
CASSQLTSGGAMNEQFF,TGTGCCAGCAGCCAATTAACTAGCGGGGGGGCGATGAATGAGCAGTTCTTC,TRBD2,-,TRBV14,TRBJ2-1
CASSQGLAGTYTQYF,TGTGCCAGCAGCCAGGGGCTAGCGGGGACCTATACGCAGTATTTT,TRBD2,-,TRBV5-8,TRBJ2-3
CASSPRTGYNEQFF,TGCGCCAGCAGCCCACGGACAGGGTACAATGAGCAGTTCTTC,TRBD1,-,TRBV5-1,TRBJ2-1
CASSAGQGAAAKNIQYF,TGCGCCAGCAGTGCGGGACAGGGGGCTGCAGCCAAAAACATTCAGTACTTC,TRBD1,few,TRBV10-1,TRBJ2-4
CAVTVGPTDTQYF,TGTGCCGTCACGGTGGGGCCCACAGATACGCAGTATTTT,-,-,TRBV10-3,TRBJ2-3
CAISERTGNYGYTF,TGTGCCATCAGTGAGAGGACAGGGAACTATGGCTACACCTTC,TRBD1,-,TRBV10-3,TRBJ1-2